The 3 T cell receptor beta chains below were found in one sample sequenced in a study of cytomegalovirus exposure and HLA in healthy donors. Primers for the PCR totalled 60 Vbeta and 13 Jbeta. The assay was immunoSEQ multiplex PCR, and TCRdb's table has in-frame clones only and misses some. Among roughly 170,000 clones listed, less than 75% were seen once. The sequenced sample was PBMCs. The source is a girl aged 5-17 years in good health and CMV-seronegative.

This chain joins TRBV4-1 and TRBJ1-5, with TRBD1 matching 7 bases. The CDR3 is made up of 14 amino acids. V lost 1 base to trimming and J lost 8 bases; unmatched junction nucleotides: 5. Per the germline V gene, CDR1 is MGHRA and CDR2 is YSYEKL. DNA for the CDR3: TGCGCCAGCAGCCAAGTAGACAGGGAGGAGCCCCAGCATTTT. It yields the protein CASSQVDREEPQHF.

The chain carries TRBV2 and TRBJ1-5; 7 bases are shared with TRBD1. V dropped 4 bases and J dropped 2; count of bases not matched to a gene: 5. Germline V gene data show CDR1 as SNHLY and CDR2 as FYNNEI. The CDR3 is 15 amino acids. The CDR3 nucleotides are TGTGCCAGCAGTGGACAGGGTGGGGGCAATCAGCCCCAGCATTTT. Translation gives CASSGQGGGNQPQHF.

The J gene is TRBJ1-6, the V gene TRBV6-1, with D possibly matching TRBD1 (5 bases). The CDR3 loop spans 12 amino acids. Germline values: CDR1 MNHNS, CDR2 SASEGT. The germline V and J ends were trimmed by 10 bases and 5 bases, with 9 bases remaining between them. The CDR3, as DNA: TGTGCCACCGACAGAGATAATTCACCCCTCCACTTT. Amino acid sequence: CATDRDNSPLHF.